The 20 T cell receptor beta chains below were found in one sample sequenced in a study of breast tumors, draining lymph nodes, adjacent tissues. A single record per CDR3 protein comes from TCRdb applying MiXCR to the multiplex PCR reads. The profile covers roughly 220,000 distinct CDR3 sequences, with under 40% appearing a single time and approximately 3.6% taken by the ten largest. Axillary draining lymph nodes of breast cancer patients supplied the node samples. The material sequenced was axillary lymph node tissue. These receptors were taken from a female donor with breast cancer. Some clones in this sample may be carry-over from other donors' samples.

Ten or more counts support this clonotype. The chain is built from TRBV11-2 and TRBJ2-1, with 8 bases that match TRBD2. This CDR3 region has 17 residues. Germline V gives CDR1 SGHAT, CDR2 FQNNGV. Trimming cost V 1 base and J 6 bases; bases outside gene matches: 11. The CDR3 DNA is TGTGCCAGCAGCTTAGTGGGGAGCGGGAGTAAATCCAATGAGCAGTTCTTC. It codes for CASSLVGSGSKSNEQFF.

This chain connects TRBV5-1 to TRBJ2-7, with D possibly being TRBD2 (6 bases). The ends were cut back, 4 bases at V and 3 bases at J, with 14 bases in the middle. CDR3 length equals 14 residues. In germline, CDR1 is SGHRS, CDR2 YFSETQ. CDR3 residues: CASSVRGWVYEQYF. For the CDR3, the DNA is TGCGCCAGCAGCGTCCGGGGGTGGGTCTACGAGCAGTACTTC.

This clonotype was detected a few times. This could be a read error, since a much larger clone is one nucleotide away. The genes are TRBV11-2 and TRBJ2-3, with a weak D call TRBD1 (6 bases). The CDR3 totals 15 residues. The germline gives CDR1 SGHAT, CDR2 FQNNGV. The ends were cut back, 2 bases at V and 8 bases at J, with 17 bases in the middle. CDR3 nucleotide sequence: TGTGCCAGCAGCTTATCAGGGGCGGCGGTGGGTACGCAGTATTTT. The encoded protein is CASSLSGAAVGTQYF.

This clonotype has a handful of counts. The gene calls are TRBV12-3 or TRBV12-4 and TRBJ2-1; perhaps TRBD1 as D (6 bases). The CDR3 is 13 amino acids. Trimming cost V 4 bases and J 5 bases, with 9 bases left between them. CDR3 sequence (DNA): TGTGCCAGCAGTTGGACAGTAAACAATGAGCAGTTCTTC. Its protein is CASSWTVNNEQFF.

Of note for this clonotype: One junction end disagrees with the germline gene, perhaps due to a read error. The chain links TRBV7-8 to TRBJ2-4, with D possibly being TRBD1 or TRBD2 (6 bases each). This CDR3 has 17 amino acids. In germline, CDR1 is SGHVS, CDR2 FQNEAQ. In DNA form, the CDR3 reads TGTGCCAGCAGCTTAGGTTTTGGGGGGCTGACCAAAAACGTTCAGTACTTC. Translated: CASSLGFGGLTKNVQYF. Full variable domain (outside the CDR3, taken from reference TRBV7-8 and TRBJ2-4): GAGVSQSPRYKVAKRGQDVALRCDPISGHVSLFWYQQALGQGPEFLTYFQNEAQLDKSGLPSDRFFAERPEGSVSTLKIQRTQQEDSAVYLCASSLGFGGLTKNVQYFGAGTRLSVL.

This clonotype occurred many times. The chain uses TRBV5-1 and TRBJ2-3; 8 positions match TRBD1. V was pared by 3 bases and J by 0 bases, with 6 bases of the junction left unmatched. The CDR3 has 16 residues. CDR1 is SGHRS and CDR2 is YFSETQ in the germline V gene. CDR3 bases: TGCGCCAGCAGCTCTTCGACAGGGGCTAGCACAGATACGCAGTATTTT. Protein: CASSSSTGASTDTQYF. The full variable domain, rest sourced from reference TRBV5-1 and TRBJ2-3, is KAGVTQTPRYLIKTRGQQVTLSCSPISGHRSVSWYQQTPGQGLQFLFEYFSETQRNKGNFPGRFSGRQFSNSRSEMNVSTLELGDSALYLCASSSSTGASTDTQYFGPGTRLTVL.

This clonotype has a count of ten or more. J is TRBJ1-2 and V is TRBV7-2; 9 bases map to TRBD1. Germline values: CDR1 SGHTA, CDR2 FQGNSA. V lost 1 base to trimming and J lost 3 bases; unmatched junction nucleotides: 3. This CDR3 spans 15 amino acids. CDR3 amino acids: CASSLVGTGYYGYTF. The CDR3 coding sequence is TGTGCCAGCAGCTTAGTCGGGACAGGGTACTATGGCTACACCTTC.

This clonotype was seen many times. The rearrangement links TRBV2 to TRBJ1-1, with TRBD1 as a possible D gene (5 bases). Germline V gives CDR1 SNHLY, CDR2 FYNNEI. This CDR3 is 13 amino acids long. V was cut by 7 bases and J by 1 base, with 10 bases left in between. CDR3 in amino acids: CASMGDGNTEAFF. In DNA form, the CDR3 reads TGTGCCAGCATGGGGGATGGGAACACTGAAGCTTTCTTT.

This clonotype was recorded a few times. A read error may be the cause here, since a much bigger clone is one base away. V and J are TRBV6-4 and TRBJ1-2, with D maybe TRBD1 (6 bases). The V end was cut by 6 bases, the J end by 12 bases, with 17 bases between. The length of the CDR3 is 12 residues. The V gene's germline CDR1 is MRHNA and CDR2 SNTAGT. The CDR3 sequence is CASRRTDMVDTF. The CDR3 nucleotides read TGTGCCAGCAGGCGGACAGATATGGTAGACACCTTC.

This clonotype was observed at least ten times. The V call is TRBV19, the J call TRBJ1-5; D is perhaps TRBD1 (6 bases). The CDR3 is made up of 15 amino acids. The V and J ends lost 3 bases and 1 base respectively, with 10 bases between them. Germline-derived CDR1 and CDR2 are LNHDA and SQIVND (reference sequence). CDR3 protein: CASSMRGASNQPQHF. The CDR3, as DNA: TGTGCCAGTAGTATGAGGGGGGCGAGCAATCAGCCCCAGCATTTT. Variable domain in full (rest from reference TRBV19 and TRBJ1-5): DGGITQSPKYLFRKEGQNVTLSCEQNLNHDAMYWYRQDPGQGLRLIYYSQIVNDFQKGDIAEGYSVSREKKESFPLTVTSAQKNPTAFYLCASSMRGASNQPQHFGDGTRLSIL.

The CDR3 DNA sequence: TGTGCGCCCAGACTAGCGGGACCTGACTACGAGCAGTACTTC. Amino acid sequence: CAPRLAGPDYEQYF. The chain employs TRBV9 and TRBJ2-7, with 11 bases that match TRBD2. This CDR3 comprises 14 residues. Germline CDR1 is SGDLS and CDR2 is YYNGEE. The complete variable domain, with remaining parts taken from reference TRBV9 and TRBJ2-7, reads DSGVTQTPKHLITATGQRVTLRCSPRSGDLSVYWYQQSLDQGLQFLIQYYNGEERAKGNILERFSAQQFPDLHSELNLSSLELGDSALYFCAPRLAGPDYEQYFGPGTRLTVT.

This clonotype was observed many times. The chain combines TRBV20-1 with TRBJ2-2, with D possibly matching TRBD2 (6 bases). V lost 0 bases to trimming and J lost 5 bases, with 16 bases between them. Germline V gives CDR1 DFQATT, CDR2 SNEGSKA (reference sequence). The CDR3 has 16 amino acids. CDR3 coding DNA: TGCAGTGCTAGAGACCCGACTAGGGCATGGACCGGGGAGCTGTTTTTT. Its protein product is CSARDPTRAWTGELFF.

The chain combines TRBV10-1 with TRBJ2-1; 12 bases agree with TRBD2. The CDR3 totals 17 residues. V shed 2 bases, J shed 9 bases, and the junction held 11 bases outside the gene matches. The germline CDR1 and CDR2 sequences are WNHNN and SYGVQD (reference sequence). CDR3 sequence: CASSEAVTSGRYSEQFF. CDR3 nucleotide sequence: TGCGCCAGCAGTGAGGCAGTGACTAGCGGGAGATATAGTGAGCAGTTCTTC.

In its sample, this clonotype was seen many times. The chain has TRBV7-2 and TRBJ2-1; 10 positions agree with TRBD1. This CDR3 is 16 amino acids long. Germline V lookup: CDR1 SGHTA, CDR2 FQGNSA. The trim removed 4 bases at V and 9 bases at J, leaving 12 bases unmatched. The CDR3 DNA reads TGTGCCAGCAGCTCCATGGGGACAGGGGCCGGCGGTGAGCAGTTCTTC. It specifies CASSSMGTGAGGEQFF.

The V and J genes are TRBV3-1 and TRBJ2-3; 10 nucleotides match TRBD2. The germline gives CDR1 LGHDT, CDR2 YNNKEL (reference sequence). The CDR3 totals 18 residues. V shed 3 bases, J shed 2 bases, and the junction held 11 bases outside the gene matches. The CDR3 bases are TGTGCCAGCAGCCAGACCGGGACTAGCGCGGGGATCACAGATACGCAGTATTTT. Encoded protein: CASSQTGTSAGITDTQYF.

This clonotype showed up just once. The chain is built from TRBV2 and TRBJ1-2; TRBD1 is a possible D gene (5 bases). The CDR3 runs to 16 residues. Germline CDR1 SNHLY, CDR2 FYNNEI. With 5 bases removed from V and 8 bases from J, the gap between germline ends came to 24 bases. The DNA of the CDR3 is TGTGCCAGCAGTCCGTACCCGGGACGAAACCTTGAAGGCTACACCTTC. Its translation: CASSPYPGRNLEGYTF.

This clonotype was seen repeatedly, ten times or more. V gene TRBV7-9 combines with J gene TRBJ2-2; no reliable D call. V lost 4 bases, J lost 7 bases, and 13 bases lay in between. The CDR3 sequence is 14 residues long. Germline lookup yields CDR1 SEHNR and CDR2 FQNEAQ (reference sequence). CDR3 protein: CASSSSGLGGELFF. CDR3 nucleotide sequence: TGTGCCAGCAGCTCATCTGGGTTGGGCGGGGAGCTGTTTTTT.

With regard to this clonotype: A much larger clone differs by one base, so this may be a read error. CDR3 residues: CASSLGSGSTGELLF. The CDR3 nucleotides are TGTGCCAGCAGCTTGGGGTCCGGCAGCACCGGGGAGCTGCTTTTT. The V and J genes are TRBV7-2 and TRBJ2-2, with a weak D call TRBD2 (5 bases). Germline V gene data show CDR1 as SGHTA and CDR2 as FQGNSA. The CDR3 contains 15 residues.

This clonotype was seen more than once but under ten times. The rearrangement links TRBV3-1 to TRBJ2-5; 12 bases agree with TRBD2. This CDR3 contains 17 residues. The V gene's germline CDR1 is LGHDT and CDR2 YNNKEL (reference sequence). After removal of 2 bases from V and 3 bases from J, the junction contained 7 bases not matched to a gene. The DNA for the CDR3 is TGTGCCAGCAGCCAAAGGTTTACTAGCGGGGGGAAAGAGACCCAGTACTTC. It encodes CASSQRFTSGGKETQYF.

The chain couples TRBV6-1 to TRBJ2-3; TRBD1 aligns across 8 bases. The CDR3 runs to 15 residues. The germline gives CDR1 MNHNS, CDR2 SASEGT. V shed 4 bases, J shed 2 bases, and the junction held 5 bases outside the gene matches. The chain's CDR3 is CASSGQGAFTDTQYF. The CDR3 nucleotides are TGTGCCAGCAGTGGTCAGGGGGCTTTCACAGATACGCAGTATTTT.